This TCR beta chain came from a study of control samples from healthy donors and cancer patients. The CDR3 totals 13 residues. Germline V lookup: CDR1 LNHDA, CDR2 SQIVND (reference sequence). V was shortened by 9 bases and J by 13 bases, with 21 bases between the two germline ends. Sequencing was performed with immunoSEQ multiplex PCR; in TCRdb, only in-frame clones are kept and a portion is missing. Of roughly 120,000 clones in the sample, around 89% are singletons; the top ten hold roughly 15%. Material for sequencing was blood. This clonotype originated in a woman aged 50 to 60 in good health. This chain joins TRBV19 and TRBJ2-2; weak D call: TRBD2 (5 bases). The CDR3 spells CASMDFDDHLLFF. The CDR3 DNA reads as TGTGCCAGCATGGACTTCGATGACCATCTGCTGTTTTTT.